This TCR beta chain appears in the sequencing data of a study of cytomegalovirus exposure and HLA in healthy donors. The overall study: Membership in the Caucasian-associated ancestry cluster was found for around four fifths of 398 genotyped donors.

Germline values: CDR1 SGHTA, CDR2 FQGTGA. This CDR3 spans 15 amino acids. V was pared by 6 bases and J by 4 bases, with 6 bases of the junction left unmatched. The PCR contained 60 Vbeta and 13 Jbeta primers. Data came from immunoSEQ multiplex PCR; TCRdb stores just in-frame clones and leaves some out. The data contain some 90,000 clones, around 81% of them singletons. A single count supports this clone. Material for sequencing was PBMCs. The chain joins TRBV7-3 to TRBJ2-1; 10 positions match TRBD2. The receptor comes from a man between 25 and 39 years old in good health and CMV-seronegative. The CDR3 loop reads CASSSGTSEYNEQFF. The CDR3 DNA sequence: TGTGCCAGCAGTTCCGGGACTAGCGAATACAATGAGCAGTTCTTC.